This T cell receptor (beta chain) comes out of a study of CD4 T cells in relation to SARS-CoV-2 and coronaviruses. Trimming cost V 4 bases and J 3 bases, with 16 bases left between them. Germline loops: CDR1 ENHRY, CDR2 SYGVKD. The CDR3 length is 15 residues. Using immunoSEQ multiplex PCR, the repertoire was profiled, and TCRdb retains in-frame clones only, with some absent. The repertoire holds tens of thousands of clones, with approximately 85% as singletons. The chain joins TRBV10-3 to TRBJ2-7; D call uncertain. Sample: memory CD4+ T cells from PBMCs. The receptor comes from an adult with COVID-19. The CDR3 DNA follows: TGTGCCATCAGTGCGACCGGAATAACTAACTACGAGCAGTACTTC. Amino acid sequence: CAISATGITNYEQYF.